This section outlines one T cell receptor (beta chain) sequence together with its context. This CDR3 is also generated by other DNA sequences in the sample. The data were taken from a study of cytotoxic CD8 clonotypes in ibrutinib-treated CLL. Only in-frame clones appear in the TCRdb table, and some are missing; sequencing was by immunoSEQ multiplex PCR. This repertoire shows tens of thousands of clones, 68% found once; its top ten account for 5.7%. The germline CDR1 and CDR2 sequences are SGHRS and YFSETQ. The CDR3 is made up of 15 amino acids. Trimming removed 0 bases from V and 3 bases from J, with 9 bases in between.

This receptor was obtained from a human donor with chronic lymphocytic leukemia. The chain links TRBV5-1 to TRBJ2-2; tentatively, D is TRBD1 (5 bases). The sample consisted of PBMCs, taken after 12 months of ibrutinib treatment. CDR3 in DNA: TGCGCCAGCAGCTTGGAGGGGTTGGACACCGGGGAGCTGTTTTTT. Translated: CASSLEGLDTGELFF.